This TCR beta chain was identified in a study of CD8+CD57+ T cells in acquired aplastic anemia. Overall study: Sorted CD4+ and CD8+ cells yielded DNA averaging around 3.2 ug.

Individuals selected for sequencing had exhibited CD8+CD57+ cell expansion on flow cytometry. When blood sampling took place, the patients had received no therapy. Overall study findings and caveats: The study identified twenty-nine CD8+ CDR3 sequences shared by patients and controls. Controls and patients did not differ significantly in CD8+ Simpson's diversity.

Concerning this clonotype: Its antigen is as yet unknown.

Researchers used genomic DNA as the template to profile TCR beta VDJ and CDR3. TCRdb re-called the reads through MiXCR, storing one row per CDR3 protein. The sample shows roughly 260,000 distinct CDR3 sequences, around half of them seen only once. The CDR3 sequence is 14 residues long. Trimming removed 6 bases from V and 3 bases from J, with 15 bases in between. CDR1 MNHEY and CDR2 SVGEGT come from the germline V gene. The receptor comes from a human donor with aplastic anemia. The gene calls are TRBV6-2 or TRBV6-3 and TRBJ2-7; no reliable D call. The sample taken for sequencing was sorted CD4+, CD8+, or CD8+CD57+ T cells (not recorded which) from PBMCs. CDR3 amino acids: CASSYLLVVYEQYF. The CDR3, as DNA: TGTGCCAGCAGCTACCTTCTGGTGGTCTACGAGCAGTACTTC.